The rows below give T cell receptor beta chains drawn from one sample of a study of shared clonotypes between healthy human individuals. Here immunoSEQ multiplex PCR was the method, and the copy in TCRdb shows in-frame clones only, minus some. This sample has millions of clones; roughly 91% occur once, and the top ten carry 1.5% to 2%. Source material: naive CD8+ T cells from PBMCs. The receptors shown here come from a young man in good health. Some clones in this sample may be carry-over from other donors' samples. CDR3s include the opening cysteine and the closing phenylalanine or tryptophan. Clone size is not always given. Where it is, it says once, few, many or a class for expanded clones.

CDR3 protein: CASSVGQGSEDTQYF; J gene: TRBJ2-3; V gene: TRBV9; clone size: -
CDR3 protein: CASSPPGYTEAFF; J gene: TRBJ1-1; V gene: TRBV18; clone size: -
CDR3 protein: CAVRGGDRSTEAFF; J gene: TRBJ1-1; V gene: TRBV10-2; clone size: once
CDR3 protein: CAWSVVLYNEQFF; J gene: TRBJ2-1; V gene: TRBV30; clone size: -
CDR3 protein: CASSPRGRTLDNEQFF; J gene: TRBJ2-1; V gene: TRBV9; clone size: -
CDR3 protein: CASSIGAGPSYEQYF; J gene: TRBJ2-7; V gene: TRBV19; clone size: -
CDR3 protein: CASSLSFGEQYF; J gene: -; V gene: TRBV7-2; clone size: -
CDR3 protein: CAIRGEFNEKLFF; J gene: TRBJ1-4; V gene: TRBV10-3; clone size: -
CDR3 protein: CATSRRGVQGATQYF; J gene: TRBJ2-3; V gene: TRBV15; clone size: -
CDR3 protein: CASSLGTGAYEQYF; J gene: TRBJ2-7; V gene: TRBV28; clone size: -
CDR3 protein: CASSGDRGNGGELFF; J gene: TRBJ2-2; V gene: TRBV9; clone size: -
CDR3 protein: CASSPLLAENAYEQYF; J gene: TRBJ2-7; V gene: TRBV4-2; clone size: -
CDR3 protein: CASSEKLGTDNQPQHF; J gene: TRBJ1-5; V gene: TRBV6-1; clone size: once
CDR3 protein: CASSLTSGRTKFDEQYF; J gene: TRBJ2-7; V gene: TRBV11-2; clone size: once
CDR3 protein: CASSEEAAGPGDEQFF; J gene: TRBJ2-1; V gene: TRBV2; clone size: -
CDR3 protein: CASSLFESSGSSHEQFF; J gene: TRBJ2-1; V gene: TRBV13; clone size: -
CDR3 protein: CSAREYNEQFF; J gene: TRBJ2-1; V gene: TRBV20-1; clone size: -
CDR3 protein: CASSPSGANVLTF; J gene: TRBJ2-6; V gene: TRBV9; clone size: -
CDR3 protein: CATSKSGTGDEQYF; J gene: TRBJ2-7; V gene: TRBV15; clone size: once
CDR3 protein: CASSPTRDGAYEQYF; J gene: TRBJ2-7; V gene: TRBV19; clone size: -
CDR3 protein: CASSLSTGWVRNEQFF; J gene: TRBJ2-1; V gene: TRBV28; clone size: once
CDR3 protein: CASGQVGNYGYTF; J gene: TRBJ1-2; V gene: TRBV7-9; clone size: -
CDR3 protein: CASSSGRLPIF; J gene: TRBJ2-1; V gene: TRBV19; clone size: -